These 25 T cell receptor beta chains were sequenced from one sample in a study of PD-1 blockade in mismatch repair-deficient tumors. The table came from immunoSEQ multiplex PCR; TCRdb's copy has only in-frame clones and leaves some out. The sample lists about 9,400 clones, more than 80% seen once, with 0.9% to 1% in the top ten. Sequencing was performed on PBMCs, taken approximately 49 weeks after starting pembrolizumab. Every receptor here comes from an adult with mismatch repair-deficient cancer.

The J gene is TRBJ1-4, the V gene TRBV30; D unresolved. There are 12 residues in the CDR3. Germline V gene data show CDR1 as GTSNPN and CDR2 as SVGIG (reference sequence). V gave up 0 bases and J gave up 5 bases, with 4 bases separating them. The CDR3 nucleotides read TGTGCCTGGAGTGTCCAAAATGAAAAACTGTTTTTT. Translation gives CAWSVQNEKLFF.

The chain is built from TRBV5-1 and TRBJ1-1, with 8 bases lining up with TRBD1. CDR3 length: 15 amino acids. Germline assignment: CDR1 SGHRS and CDR2 YFSETQ. V shed 4 bases, J shed 3 bases, and the junction held 8 bases outside the gene matches. The CDR3 nucleotides read TGCGCCAGCAGCCTATTAACAGGGGGGGACACTGAAGCTTTCTTT. The encoded protein is CASSLLTGGDTEAFF. Variable domain in full (rest from reference TRBV5-1 and TRBJ1-1): KAGVTQTPRYLIKTRGQQVTLSCSPISGHRSVSWYQQTPGQGLQFLFEYFSETQRNKGNFPGRFSGRQFSNSRSEMNVSTLELGDSALYLCASSLLTGGDTEAFFGQGTRLTVV.

The chain carries TRBV28 and TRBJ2-7; D perhaps matches TRBD2 (5 bases). Germline loops: CDR1 MDHEN, CDR2 SYDVKM. The CDR3 runs to 15 residues. V lost 5 bases, J lost 2 bases, and 16 bases lay in between. The chain's CDR3 is CASSLLTSGTYEQYF. In DNA, the CDR3 is TGTGCCAGCAGTCTACTTACCTCCGGGACCTACGAGCAGTACTTC.

The table lists this clone with a count of one. The chain is built from TRBV7-8 and TRBJ1-1; unclear D gene. The V gene's germline CDR1 is SGHVS and CDR2 FQNEAQ. The CDR3 has 13 residues. Deletions cut 5 bases from V and 7 bases from J, with 14 bases between. The CDR3 DNA sequence: TGTGCCAGCAGCCGAGACATCCAGTTTGAAGCTTTCTTT. Translating gives CASSRDIQFEAFF.

The gene calls are TRBV18 and TRBJ2-2, with 11 bases lining up with TRBD2. Unmatched junction bases numbered 12, after V lost 1 base and J lost 5 bases. Germline lookup yields CDR1 KGHSH and CDR2 LQKENI. The CDR3 sequence is 19 residues long. This CDR3 is CASSPQRSSGRLGTGELFF. CDR3 coding DNA: TGTGCCAGCTCACCACAGAGATCTAGCGGGAGGCTCGGTACCGGGGAGCTGTTTTTT. Full variable domain (outside the CDR3, taken from reference TRBV18 and TRBJ2-2): NAGVMQNPRHLVRRRGQEARLRCSPMKGHSHVYWYRQLPEEGLKFMVYLQKENIIDESGMPKERFSAEFPKEGPSILRIQQVVRGDSAAYFCASSPQRSSGRLGTGELFFGEGSRLTVL.

The V gene is TRBV28, the J gene TRBJ1-6; 7 nucleotides match TRBD1. V lost 3 bases, J lost 0 bases, and 8 bases stayed unmatched. Germline V CDR1 and CDR2: MDHEN, SYDVKM. The CDR3 contains 18 residues. CDR3 nucleotide sequence: TGTGCCAGCAGTTTGCCCCCACAGGGGCTCTCCTATAATTCACCCCTCCACTTT. Its translation is CASSLPPQGLSYNSPLHF. The whole variable domain, remainder taken from reference TRBV28 and TRBJ1-6, is DVKVTQSSRYLVKRTGEKVFLECVQDMDHENMFWYRQDPGLGLRLIYFSYDVKMKEKGDIPEGYSVSREKKERFSLILESASTNQTSMYLCASSLPPQGLSYNSPLHFGNGTRLTVT.

The chain carries TRBV5-1 and TRBJ2-1; 15 nucleotides line up with TRBD2. The V gene end was trimmed by 4 bases and the J gene end by 10 bases; junction bases not matched to a gene: 3. The CDR3 loop spans 14 amino acids. Germline CDR1 SGHRS, CDR2 YFSETQ. CDR3 residues: CASSRGLAGGEQFF. In DNA, the CDR3 is TGCGCCAGCAGCCGGGGACTAGCGGGAGGCGAGCAGTTCTTC.

This chain connects TRBV19 to TRBJ2-2; possibly TRBD2 for D (6 bases). The germline CDR1 and CDR2 sequences are LNHDA and SQIVND (reference sequence). The CDR3 totals 16 residues. Trimming left V 2 bases short and J 0 bases short, with 10 bases between. CDR3 in amino acids: CASSIRAGSNTGELFF. The CDR3, as DNA: TGTGCCAGTAGTATACGGGCGGGGTCGAACACCGGGGAGCTGTTTTTT. Combining the CDR3 with reference TRBV19 and TRBJ2-2 gives the whole variable domain DGGITQSPKYLFRKEGQNVTLSCEQNLNHDAMYWYRQDPGQGLRLIYYSQIVNDFQKGDIAEGYSVSREKKESFPLTVTSAQKNPTAFYLCASSIRAGSNTGELFFGEGSRLTVL.

The chain couples TRBV27 to TRBJ2-1; TRBD2 aligns across 8 bases. V lost 4 bases to trimming and J lost 6 bases; unmatched junction nucleotides: 5. The CDR3 totals 14 residues. Germline V CDR1 and CDR2: MNHEY, SMNVEV (reference sequence). The CDR3 DNA is TGTGCCAGCAGTTGGCGGGAGGAGGGCAATGAGCAGTTCTTC. This translates into CASSWREEGNEQFF.

V usage is TRBV9 and J usage is TRBJ2-2, with D possibly TRBD1 on 6 matching bases. The CDR3 has 17 amino acids. Trimming removed 1 base at V and 3 bases at J, with 16 bases between. Germline V gene sequence: CDR1 SGDLS, CDR2 YYNGEE. CDR3 nucleotides: TGTGCCAGCAGCGTAAGGATGGGGGCAGGGTACACCGGGGAGCTGTTTTTT. Residues: CASSVRMGAGYTGELFF.

The chain is built from TRBV6-5 and TRBJ1-2, with D possibly TRBD1 on 6 matching bases. Between the trimmed V and J ends, which lost 2 bases and 6 bases, there was a span of 19 bases. This CDR3 is built from 16 residues. Germline-derived CDR1 and CDR2 are MNHEY and SVGAGI. Written as DNA, the CDR3 is TGTGCCAGCAGTTACGATCAGGGGATGAAGGGGGATGGCTACACCTTC. Protein product: CASSYDQGMKGDGYTF.

The V call is TRBV7-8, the J call TRBJ1-2, with TRBD1 matching 10 bases. The CDR3 spans 17 residues. Germline V CDR1 and CDR2: SGHVS, FQNEAQ. Trimming removed 2 bases from V and 6 bases from J; junction bases left unmatched: 12. CDR3: CASSLLGTGVLLDGYTF. CDR3 coding DNA: TGTGCCAGCAGCTTATTGGGGACAGGGGTATTGTTGGATGGCTACACCTTC. Complete variable domain (other parts from reference TRBV7-8 and TRBJ1-2): GAGVSQSPRYKVAKRGQDVALRCDPISGHVSLFWYQQALGQGPEFLTYFQNEAQLDKSGLPSDRFFAERPEGSVSTLKIQRTQQEDSAVYLCASSLLGTGVLLDGYTFGSGTRLTVV.

The chain carries TRBV5-1 and TRBJ2-5, with a tentative D call TRBD1 (5 bases). Trimming took off 4 bases at V and 5 bases at J, with 21 bases between the two ends. The CDR3 contains 16 residues. Germline loops: CDR1 SGHRS, CDR2 YFSETQ. In DNA form, the CDR3 reads TGCGCCAGCAGCCGTGATCAGGACATCCCTGGGGAGACCCAGTACTTC. Its translation: CASSRDQDIPGETQYF. Looking up the rest from reference TRBV5-1 and TRBJ2-5 gives the full variable domain: KAGVTQTPRYLIKTRGQQVTLSCSPISGHRSVSWYQQTPGQGLQFLFEYFSETQRNKGNFPGRFSGRQFSNSRSEMNVSTLELGDSALYLCASSRDQDIPGETQYFGPGTRLLVL.

The rearrangement uses TRBV30 and TRBJ1-4, with a tentative D call TRBD1 (6 bases). Germline V lookup: CDR1 GTSNPN, CDR2 SVGIG (reference sequence). This CDR3 has 15 residues. Trimming took 1 base from V and 8 from J, leaving 17 bases between them. The CDR3 protein is CAWSAIGAQGEKLFF. The CDR3 nucleotides are TGTGCCTGGAGTGCCATCGGAGCGCAGGGGGAAAAACTGTTTTTT. Looking up the rest from reference TRBV30 and TRBJ1-4 gives the full variable domain: SQTIHQWPATLVQPVGSPLSLECTVEGTSNPNLYWYRQAAGRGLQLLFYSVGIGQISSEVPQNLSASRPQDRQFILSSKKLLLSDSGFYLCAWSAIGAQGEKLFFGSGTQLSVL.

This chain connects TRBV6-1 to TRBJ2-5; maybe TRBD1 (6 bases). The CDR3 spans 13 residues. V was pared by 9 bases and J by 5 bases, with 16 bases between. Germline lookup yields CDR1 MNHNS and CDR2 SASEGT. The CDR3 spells CARSGGFGETQYF. In DNA form, the CDR3 reads TGTGCCAGATCTGGGGGCTTTGGGGAGACCCAGTACTTC.

The chain uses TRBV4-1 and TRBJ2-7; 8 bases line up with TRBD1. The CDR3 covers 15 residues. V was clipped by 3 bases and J by 12 bases; unmatched bases: 16. Germline lookup yields CDR1 MGHRA and CDR2 YSYEKL. The CDR3 sequence is CASSHPAGGELVSYF. The DNA of the CDR3 is TGCGCCAGCAGCCACCCGGCAGGGGGCGAGTTGGTGTCGTACTTC.

The chain recombines TRBV29-1 with TRBJ1-1; D call uncertain. CDR1 is SQVTM, CDR2 ANQGSEA, per germline. The CDR3 is made up of 10 amino acids. V shed 7 bases and J shed 1 base, with 4 bases lying between them. CDR3 nucleotides: TGCAGCGCCAAGAACACTGAAGCTTTCTTT. Amino acid sequence: CSAKNTEAFF. The full variable domain, its missing parts supplied by reference TRBV29-1 and TRBJ1-1, is SAVISQKPSRDICQRGTSLTIQCQVDSQVTMMFWYRQQPGQSLTLIATANQGSEATYESGFVIDKFPISRPNLTFSTLTVSNMSPEDSSIYLCSAKNTEAFFGQGTRLTVV.

This clone was found once. V gene TRBV5-1 combines with J gene TRBJ1-1; 7 bases are a match to TRBD1. The V segment lost 8 bases and the J segment 3 bases; nucleotides outside the gene matches: 10. CDR1 and CDR2 (germline): SGHRS, YFSETQ. The CDR3 totals 14 residues. CDR3 sequence: CASSLQGSDTEAFF. As DNA, the CDR3 is TGCGCCAGTTCTCTACAGGGGTCCGACACTGAAGCTTTCTTT.

This clone was observed once. The genes are TRBV30 and TRBJ2-1; 10 bases are shared with TRBD2. The CDR3 has 15 amino acids. The ends lost 5 bases at V and 7 bases at J; junction bases unmatched: 11. Germline CDR1 GTSNPN, CDR2 SVGIG (reference sequence). CDR3: CAWREAGGPSNEQFF. The CDR3 DNA sequence: TGTGCCTGGCGGGAAGCGGGAGGGCCGAGTAATGAGCAGTTCTTC.

The chain joins TRBV11-2 to TRBJ1-4, with D maybe TRBD1 (6 bases). CDR3 size: 17 residues. Germline CDR1 reads SGHAT; CDR2 reads FQNNGV. V lost 1 base and J 3 bases, leaving 15 bases between the germline ends. This chain's CDR3 is CASSLVRGSGANEKLFF. The CDR3 bases are TGTGCCAGCAGCTTAGTGAGGGGGTCCGGAGCTAATGAAAAACTGTTTTTT.

The table lists this clone with a few counts. The chain links TRBV18 to TRBJ1-5, with 9 bases lining up with TRBD1. CDR3 length equals 17 residues. The germline CDR1 and CDR2 sequences are KGHSH and LQKENI. V lost 3 bases, J lost 7 bases, and 13 bases stayed unmatched. CDR3 region: CASSPTNIQGAQQPQHF. CDR3 in DNA: TGTGCCAGCTCACCGACGAATATACAGGGGGCCCAGCAGCCCCAGCATTTT.

This chain connects TRBV14 to TRBJ1-1; D call uncertain. V lost 1 base to trimming and J lost 4 bases, with 7 bases between them. This CDR3 contains 13 residues. The V gene's germline CDR1 is SGHDN and CDR2 FVKESK. CDR3 sequence reads: CASSQVQATEAFF. The DNA for the CDR3 is TGTGCCAGCAGCCAAGTGCAGGCCACTGAAGCTTTCTTT.

The gene calls are TRBV28 and TRBJ1-3, with D hard to call. V lost 7 bases and J lost 1, with 14 bases in between. The CDR3 has 15 residues. Germline V CDR1 and CDR2: MDHEN, SYDVKM. CDR3 sequence: CASTTYPNSGNTIYF. CDR3 coding DNA: TGTGCCAGCACGACATATCCCAATTCTGGAAACACCATATATTTT.

The chain joins TRBV28 to TRBJ1-5; unclear D gene. V lost 6 bases and J lost 1, with 13 bases in between. This CDR3 contains 15 residues. The germline V gene encodes CDR1 MDHEN and CDR2 SYDVKM. Here the CDR3 DNA reads TGTGCCAGCAGAACACCTAGCCGGAGCAATCAGCCCCAGCATTTT. Its protein product is CASRTPSRSNQPQHF.

The V call is TRBV5-1, the J call TRBJ2-2; D is possibly TRBD1 (5 bases). CDR1 is SGHRS and CDR2 is YFSETQ in the germline V gene. Trimming shortened V by 2 bases and J by 4 bases, and 9 bases separated the two germline ends. This CDR3 has 14 residues. The CDR3 loop reads CASSLSGRTGELFF. CDR3 nucleotides: TGCGCCAGCAGCTTATCAGGGCGCACCGGGGAGCTGTTTTTT.